The T cell receptor beta chain described here comes from a study of OX40 agonist ivuxolimab in advanced cancers. Overall study results and limits: Both CD4+ and CD8+ T cell populations in blood had undergone clonal expansion by week 6 at 0.1 to 3.0 mg/kg.

With autoimmune disease history or systemic immunosuppression, patients were excluded. Assay used: immunoSEQ multiplex PCR; TCRdb lists only in-frame clones, some missing. The table has about 81,000 clones, around 85% seen once. This clone appeared a few times. Its cognate antigen is unknown. There are 13 residues in the CDR3. The germline CDR1 and CDR2 sequences are SNHLY and FYNNEI. The V gene lost 6 bases and the J gene lost 1 base, with 8 bases spanning the gap. Here the sequenced sample was CD4+ or CD8+ T cells sorted from blood, taken in a trial of the OX40 agonist ivuxolimab. This receptor was taken from an adult with an advanced solid tumor such as melanoma, head and neck, liver or kidney cancer. The rearrangement links TRBV2 to TRBJ2-3; D is uncertain. The CDR3 here is CASSGRGTDTQYF. DNA of the CDR3: TGTGCCAGCAGCGGTAGGGGCACAGATACGCAGTATTTT.